The 15 T cell receptor beta chains listed next were all sequenced from one sample in a study of technical replicates of blood from a handful of donors. Only in-frame clones appear in the TCRdb table, and some are missing; sequencing was by immunoSEQ multiplex PCR. The data contain some 68,000 clones, roughly 95% of them singletons. Sequencing was carried out using T cells isolated from PBMCs. Receptors were obtained from a human donor in good health.

The chain joins TRBV2 to TRBJ2-7, with a possible D match to TRBD2 (5 bases). Germline-derived CDR1 and CDR2 are SNHLY and FYNNEI. The CDR3 loop spans 15 amino acids. The V gene lost 7 bases and the J gene lost 3 bases, with 19 bases spanning the gap. CDR3 DNA: TGTGCCAGCACCGCTCGGCGGGTGTCCTTCTACGAGCAGTACTTC. This translates into CASTARRVSFYEQYF.

This clone has a single count. The chain employs TRBV11-2 and TRBJ1-2; 9 bases line up with TRBD1. This CDR3 spans 14 amino acids. Trimming took 0 bases from V and 7 from J; bases not matched to a gene: 3. Germline CDR1 SGHAT, CDR2 FQNNGV. DNA for the CDR3: TGTGCCAGCAGCTTAGAAGACAGGGGGGGTGGCTACACCTTC. Translated, it gives CASSLEDRGGGYTF.

The rearrangement uses TRBV10-1 and TRBJ2-7, with a possible D match to TRBD1 (5 bases). The V end was cut by 0 bases, the J end by 5 bases, with 14 bases between. This CDR3 is built from 15 residues. In germline, CDR1 is WNHNN, CDR2 SYGVQD (reference sequence). CDR3 DNA sequence: TGCGCCAGCAGTGAGTCTATGGGGCGCATGCACGAGCAGTACTTC. Translated, it gives CASSESMGRMHEQYF.

This rearrangement joins TRBV6-5 to TRBJ2-5, with 7 bases lining up with TRBD2. CDR1 is MNHEY, CDR2 SVGAGI, per germline. The CDR3 loop spans 14 amino acids. V gave up 6 bases and J gave up 4 bases; unmatched junction bases: 8. CDR3: CASSGHGGGETQYF. DNA of the CDR3: TGTGCCAGCAGCGGGCACGGCGGGGGAGAGACCCAGTACTTC.

The chain has TRBV27 and TRBJ1-2, with a tentative D call TRBD1 (5 bases). The V gene's germline CDR1 is MNHEY and CDR2 SMNVEV (reference sequence). With 6 bases removed from V and 4 bases from J, the gap between germline ends came to 21 bases. The CDR3 spans 16 residues. CDR3 nucleotides: TGTGCCAGCAGCCCAACCAGGGATGAGGTACGCTATGGCTACACCTTC. Translated, it gives CASSPTRDEVRYGYTF.

The chain recombines TRBV4-1 with TRBJ1-1; D remains unclear. The ends were cut back, 2 bases at V and 0 bases at J, with 19 bases in the middle. Germline CDR1 is MGHRA and CDR2 is YSYEKL. The CDR3 contains 18 residues. CDR3 in amino acids: CASSQSRRFGGLNTEAFF. CDR3 nucleotides: TGCGCCAGCAGCCAAAGTAGACGTTTTGGAGGGTTGAACACTGAAGCTTTCTTT.

This rearrangement joins TRBV7-6 to TRBJ2-2, with 10 bases lining up with TRBD1. Trimming at V came to 2 bases and at J to 6 bases, leaving 3 bases not matched to a gene. The CDR3 spans 15 residues. Germline V CDR1 and CDR2: SGHVS, FNYEAQ. The CDR3 nucleotides are TGTGCCAGCAGCTTAAGGGACAGGGGCGCCGGGGAGCTGTTTTTT. Translating it yields CASSLRDRGAGELFF. Full variable domain (outside the CDR3, taken from reference TRBV7-6 and TRBJ2-2): GAGVSQSPRYKVTKRGQDVALRCDPISGHVSLYWYRQALGQGPEFLTYFNYEAQQDKSGLPNDRFSAERPEGSISTLTIQRTEQRDSAMYRCASSLRDRGAGELFFGEGSRLTVL.

The chain links TRBV6-6 to TRBJ1-2; 7 bases are shared with TRBD1. The CDR3 loop spans 15 amino acids. CDR1 and CDR2 from the germline V gene are MNHNY and SVGAGI (reference sequence). V dropped 5 bases and J dropped 5; count of bases not matched to a gene: 11. The CDR3 DNA follows: TGTGCCAGCAGTAATGGACAGGAGCCTTTGTATGGCTACACCTTC. Encoded protein: CASSNGQEPLYGYTF.

This clone is a singleton in its sample. This chain uses TRBV6-6 with TRBJ1-2, with D maybe TRBD1 (5 bases). The germline V gene encodes CDR1 MNHNY and CDR2 SVGAGI (reference sequence). V was trimmed by 6 bases and J by 2 bases, leaving 10 bases between them. The CDR3 sequence is 13 residues long. DNA for the CDR3: TGTGCCAGCAGCCTAGGGGAAAACTATGGCTACACCTTC. Translation gives CASSLGENYGYTF.

This clone was seen a single time. J is TRBJ1-2 and V is TRBV19; TRBD1 matches 10 bases. V lost 3 bases, J lost 8 bases, and 6 bases stayed unmatched. Germline V gives CDR1 LNHDA, CDR2 SQIVND (reference sequence). This CDR3 comprises 14 residues. Here the CDR3 reads CASSMGQGMEGYTF. For the CDR3, the DNA is TGTGCCAGTAGTATGGGACAGGGGATGGAAGGCTACACCTTC.

This clone has just one count. CDR3 sequence (DNA): TGTGCCAGCAGCTTAGGAGTGGGACAGGGGTCCACTGAAGCTTTCTTT. Its translation: CASSLGVGQGSTEAFF. This rearrangement joins TRBV7-6 to TRBJ1-1; 10 bases line up with TRBD1. Trimming took 1 base from V and 4 from J; bases not matched to a gene: 6. Germline V gene sequence: CDR1 SGHVS, CDR2 FNYEAQ. CDR3 size: 16 residues.

The chain combines TRBV7-9 with TRBJ1-3; 7 positions match TRBD1. The CDR3 extends over 16 amino acids. The germline gives CDR1 SEHNR, CDR2 FQNEAQ (reference sequence). The ends lost 3 bases at V and 2 bases at J; junction bases unmatched: 7. The CDR3 here is CASSFRATGTGNTIYF. DNA for the CDR3: TGTGCCAGCAGCTTTAGAGCGACAGGGACTGGAAACACCATATATTTT.

This chain connects TRBV19 to TRBJ1-2; D not certain. The CDR3 length is 14 residues. The V gene lost 6 bases and the J gene lost 3 bases, with 14 bases spanning the gap. The germline gives CDR1 LNHDA, CDR2 SQIVND (reference sequence). In DNA, the CDR3 is TGTGCCAGTAGCCGCCCGGGTACGGACTATGGCTACACCTTC. Translating gives CASSRPGTDYGYTF.

The J gene is TRBJ2-7, the V gene TRBV30; 12 bases line up with TRBD2. V lost 5 bases, J lost 3 bases, and 2 bases stayed unmatched. This CDR3 comprises 13 residues. CDR1 is GTSNPN and CDR2 is SVGIG in the germline V gene (reference sequence). In DNA form, the CDR3 reads TGTGCCTGGGCGACTAGCGGGGGCTACGAGCAGTACTTC. It specifies CAWATSGGYEQYF.

The rearrangement links TRBV14 to TRBJ2-5; maybe TRBD2 (5 bases). From germline, CDR1 is SGHDN and CDR2 FVKESK. The CDR3 runs to 15 residues. Trimming shortened V by 2 bases and J by 5 bases, and 15 bases separated the two germline ends. The CDR3 DNA reads TGTGCCAGCAGCCAACCTAATAGCCGCGGGGAGACCCAGTACTTC. Residues: CASSQPNSRGETQYF.